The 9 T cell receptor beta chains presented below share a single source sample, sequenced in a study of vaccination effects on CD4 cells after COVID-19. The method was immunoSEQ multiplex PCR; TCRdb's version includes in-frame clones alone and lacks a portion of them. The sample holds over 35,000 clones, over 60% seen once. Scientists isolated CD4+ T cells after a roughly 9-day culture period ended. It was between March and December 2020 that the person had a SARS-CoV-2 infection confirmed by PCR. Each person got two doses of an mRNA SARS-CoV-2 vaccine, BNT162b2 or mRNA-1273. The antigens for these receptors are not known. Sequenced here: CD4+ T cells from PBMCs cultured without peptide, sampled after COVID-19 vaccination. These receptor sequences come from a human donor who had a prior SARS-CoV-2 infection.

CDR3 sequence: CASSLAGGPDTQYF. DNA of the CDR3: TGCGCCAGCAGCTTAGCGGGGGGGCCAGATACGCAGTATTTT. The rearrangement joins TRBV5-1 to TRBJ2-3, with 10 bases matching TRBD2. This CDR3 has 14 amino acids. CDR1 and CDR2 from the germline V gene are SGHRS and YFSETQ. With 2 bases clipped from V and 4 bases from J, the junction kept 1 base outside the gene matches.

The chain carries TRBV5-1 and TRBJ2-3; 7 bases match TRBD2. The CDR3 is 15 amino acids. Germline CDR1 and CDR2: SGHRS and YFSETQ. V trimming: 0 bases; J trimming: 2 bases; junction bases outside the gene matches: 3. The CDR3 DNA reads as TGCGCCAGCAGCTTGGGACTAGCTCCCACAGATACGCAGTATTTT. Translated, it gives CASSLGLAPTDTQYF.

The CDR3 is CASSEGLAYNEQFF. The CDR3 DNA follows: TGCGCCAGCAGCGAGGGACTAGCATACAATGAGCAGTTCTTC. The chain links TRBV5-1 to TRBJ2-1, with TRBD2 matching 9 bases. In germline, CDR1 is SGHRS, CDR2 YFSETQ. This CDR3 comprises 14 residues. V was clipped by 4 bases and J by 4 bases; unmatched bases: 3.

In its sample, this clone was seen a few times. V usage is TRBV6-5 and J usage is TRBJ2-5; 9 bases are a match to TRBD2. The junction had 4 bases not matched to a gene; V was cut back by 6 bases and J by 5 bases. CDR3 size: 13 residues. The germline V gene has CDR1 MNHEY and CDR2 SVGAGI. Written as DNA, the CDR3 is TGTGCCAGCAGCCGCGGGAGGGCCGAGACCCAGTACTTC. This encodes CASSRGRAETQYF.

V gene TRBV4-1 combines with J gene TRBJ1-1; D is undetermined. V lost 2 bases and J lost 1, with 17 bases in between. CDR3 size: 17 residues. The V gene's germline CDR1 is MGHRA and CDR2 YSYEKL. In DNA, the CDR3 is TGCGCCAGCAGCCAAAGCCCACCCCACAGACGGAACACTGAAGCTTTCTTT. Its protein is CASSQSPPHRRNTEAFF.

CDR3 sequence: CSAAERGNQPQHF. In DNA, the CDR3 is TGCAGCGCGGCGGAGAGGGGAAATCAGCCCCAGCATTTT. The V call is TRBV29-1, the J call TRBJ1-5, with D possibly matching TRBD1 (5 bases). This CDR3 comprises 13 residues. V lost 7 bases, J lost 4 bases, and 14 bases lay in between. Germline CDR1 reads SQVTM; CDR2 reads ANQGSEA.

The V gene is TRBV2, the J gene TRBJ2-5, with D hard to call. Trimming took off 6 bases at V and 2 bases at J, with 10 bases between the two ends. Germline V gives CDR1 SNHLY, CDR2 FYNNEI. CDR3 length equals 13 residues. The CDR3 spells CASRVLSQETQYF. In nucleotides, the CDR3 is TGTGCCAGCAGGGTCCTCTCGCAAGAGACCCAGTACTTC.

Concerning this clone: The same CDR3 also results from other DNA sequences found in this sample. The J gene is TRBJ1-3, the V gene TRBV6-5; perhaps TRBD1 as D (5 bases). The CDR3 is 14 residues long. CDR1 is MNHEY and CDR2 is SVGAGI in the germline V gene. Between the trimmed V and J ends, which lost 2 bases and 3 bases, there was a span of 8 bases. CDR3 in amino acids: CASSYRGDGNTIYF. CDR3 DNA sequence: TGTGCCAGCAGTTACCGAGGGGATGGAAACACCATATATTTT.

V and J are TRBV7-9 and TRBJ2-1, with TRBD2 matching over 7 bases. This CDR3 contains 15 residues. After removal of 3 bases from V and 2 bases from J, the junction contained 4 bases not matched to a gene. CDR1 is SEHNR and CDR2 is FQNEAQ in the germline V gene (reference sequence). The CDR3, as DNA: TGTGCCAGCAGCTTTGGCGGGAGCCCCTACAATGAGCAGTTCTTC. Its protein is CASSFGGSPYNEQFF.